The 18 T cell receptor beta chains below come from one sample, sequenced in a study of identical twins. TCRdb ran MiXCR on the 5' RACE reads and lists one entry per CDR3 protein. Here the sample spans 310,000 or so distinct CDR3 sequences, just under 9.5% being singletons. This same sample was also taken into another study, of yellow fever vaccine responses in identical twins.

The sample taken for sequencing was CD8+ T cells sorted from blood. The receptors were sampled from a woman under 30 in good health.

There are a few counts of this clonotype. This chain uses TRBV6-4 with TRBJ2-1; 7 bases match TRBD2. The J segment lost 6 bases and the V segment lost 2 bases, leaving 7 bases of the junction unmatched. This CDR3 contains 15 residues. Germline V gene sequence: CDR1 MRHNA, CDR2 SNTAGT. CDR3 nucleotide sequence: TGTGCCAGCAGTGACGTTGGGGGGGGTACCAATGAGCAGTTCTTC. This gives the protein CASSDVGGGTNEQFF.

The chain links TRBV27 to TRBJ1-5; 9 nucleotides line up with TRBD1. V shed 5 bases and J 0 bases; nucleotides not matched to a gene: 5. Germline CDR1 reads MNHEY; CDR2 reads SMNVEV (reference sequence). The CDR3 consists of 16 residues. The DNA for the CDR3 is TGTGCCAGCAGTGGAGGGACAGGGTATAGCAATCAGCCCCAGCATTTT. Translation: CASSGGTGYSNQPQHF.

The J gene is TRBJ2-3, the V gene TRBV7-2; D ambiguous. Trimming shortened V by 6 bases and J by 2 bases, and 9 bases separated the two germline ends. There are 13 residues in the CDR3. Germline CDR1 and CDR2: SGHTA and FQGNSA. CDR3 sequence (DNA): TGTGCCAGCAGTACTGATAACACAGATACGCAGTATTTT. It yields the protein CASSTDNTDTQYF.

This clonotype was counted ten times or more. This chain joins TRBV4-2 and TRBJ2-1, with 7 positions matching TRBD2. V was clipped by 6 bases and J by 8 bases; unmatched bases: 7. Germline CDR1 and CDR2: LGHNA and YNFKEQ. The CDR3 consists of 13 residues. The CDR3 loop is CASSLSGIDEQFF. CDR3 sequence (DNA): TGTGCCAGCAGTCTGAGCGGGATCGATGAGCAGTTCTTC.

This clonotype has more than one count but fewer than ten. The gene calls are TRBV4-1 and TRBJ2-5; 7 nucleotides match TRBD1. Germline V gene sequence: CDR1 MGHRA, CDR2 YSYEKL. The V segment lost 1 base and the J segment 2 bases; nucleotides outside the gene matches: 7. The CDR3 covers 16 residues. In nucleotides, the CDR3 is TGCGCCAGCAGCCAAGTTAACCGACAGGGACAAGAGACCCAGTACTTC. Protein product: CASSQVNRQGQETQYF.

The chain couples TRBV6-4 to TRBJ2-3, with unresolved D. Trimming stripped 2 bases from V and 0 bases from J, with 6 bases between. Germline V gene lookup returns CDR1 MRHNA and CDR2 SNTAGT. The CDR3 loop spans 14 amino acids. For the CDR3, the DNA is TGTGCCAGCAGTGACAAAGGCAGCACAGATACGCAGTATTTT. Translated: CASSDKGSTDTQYF.

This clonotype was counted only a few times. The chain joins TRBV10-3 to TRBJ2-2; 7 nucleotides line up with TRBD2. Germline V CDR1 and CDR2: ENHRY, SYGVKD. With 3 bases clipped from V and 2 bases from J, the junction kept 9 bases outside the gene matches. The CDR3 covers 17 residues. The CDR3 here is CAISDRGGLGNTGELFF. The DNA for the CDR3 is TGTGCCATCAGTGATAGGGGAGGGTTGGGCAACACCGGGGAGCTGTTTTTT.

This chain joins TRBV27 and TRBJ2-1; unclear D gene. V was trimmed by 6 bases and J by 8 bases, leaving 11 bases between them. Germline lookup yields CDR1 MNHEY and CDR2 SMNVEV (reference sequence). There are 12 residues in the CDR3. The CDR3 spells CASRRRVDEQFF. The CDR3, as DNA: TGTGCCAGCAGGCGACGTGTGGATGAGCAGTTCTTC.

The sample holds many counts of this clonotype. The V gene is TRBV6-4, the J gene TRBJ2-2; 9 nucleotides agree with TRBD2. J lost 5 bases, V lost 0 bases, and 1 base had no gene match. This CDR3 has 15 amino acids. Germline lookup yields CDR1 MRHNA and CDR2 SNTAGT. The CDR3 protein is CASSDSAGGTGELFF. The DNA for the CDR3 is TGTGCCAGCAGTGACTCAGCGGGGGGTACCGGGGAGCTGTTTTTT.

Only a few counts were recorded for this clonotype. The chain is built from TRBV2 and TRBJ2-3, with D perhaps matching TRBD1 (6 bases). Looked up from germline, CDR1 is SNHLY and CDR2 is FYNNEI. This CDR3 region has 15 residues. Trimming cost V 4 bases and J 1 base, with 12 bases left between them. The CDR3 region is CASSGGGLGTDTQYF. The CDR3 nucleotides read TGTGCCAGCAGTGGTGGGGGCCTGGGCACAGATACGCAGTATTTT.

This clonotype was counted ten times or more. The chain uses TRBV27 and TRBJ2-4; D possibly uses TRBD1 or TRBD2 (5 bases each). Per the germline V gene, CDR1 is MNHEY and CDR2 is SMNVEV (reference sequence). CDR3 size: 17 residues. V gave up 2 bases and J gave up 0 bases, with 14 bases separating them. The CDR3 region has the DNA TGTGCCAGCAGTTTAGAGGGGCGCGGATTAGCCAAAAACATTCAGTACTTC. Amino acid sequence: CASSLEGRGLAKNIQYF.

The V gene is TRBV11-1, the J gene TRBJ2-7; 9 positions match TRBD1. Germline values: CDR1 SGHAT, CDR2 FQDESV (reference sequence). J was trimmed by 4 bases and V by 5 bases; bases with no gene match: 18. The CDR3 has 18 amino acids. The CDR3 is CASSGSGTGSTRIYEQYF. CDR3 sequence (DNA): TGTGCCAGCAGCGGATCCGGGACAGGGTCCACCCGAATATACGAGCAGTACTTC. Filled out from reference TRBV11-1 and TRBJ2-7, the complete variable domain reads EAEVAQSPRYKITEKSQAVAFWCDPISGHATLYWYRQILGQGPELLVQFQDESVVDDSQLPKDRFSAERLKGVDSTLKIQPAELGDSAMYLCASSGSGTGSTRIYEQYFGPGTRLTVT.

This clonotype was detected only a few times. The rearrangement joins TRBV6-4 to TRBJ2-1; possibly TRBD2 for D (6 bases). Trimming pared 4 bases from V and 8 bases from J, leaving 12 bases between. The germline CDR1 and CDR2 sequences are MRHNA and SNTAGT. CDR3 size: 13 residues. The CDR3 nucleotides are TGTGCCAGCAGTGGGAGGGAGCAGGATGAGCAGTTCTTC. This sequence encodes CASSGREQDEQFF.

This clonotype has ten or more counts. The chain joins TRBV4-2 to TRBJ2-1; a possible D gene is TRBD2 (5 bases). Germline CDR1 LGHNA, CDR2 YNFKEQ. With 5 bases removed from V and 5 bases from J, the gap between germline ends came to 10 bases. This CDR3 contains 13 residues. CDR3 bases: TGTGCCAGCAGCTCGGACTTGAACAATGAGCAGTTCTTC. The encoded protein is CASSSDLNNEQFF.

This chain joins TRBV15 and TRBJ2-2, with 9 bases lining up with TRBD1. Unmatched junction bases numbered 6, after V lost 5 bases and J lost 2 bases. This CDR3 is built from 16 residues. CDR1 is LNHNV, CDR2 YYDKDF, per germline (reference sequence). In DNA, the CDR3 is TGTGCCACCAGCTACAGGGGGCTACCTAACACCGGGGAGCTGTTTTTT. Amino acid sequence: CATSYRGLPNTGELFF.

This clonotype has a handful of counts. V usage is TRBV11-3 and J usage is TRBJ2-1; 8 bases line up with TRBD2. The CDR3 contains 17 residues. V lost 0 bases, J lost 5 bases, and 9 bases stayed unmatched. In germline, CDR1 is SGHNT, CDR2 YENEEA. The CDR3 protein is CASSLDGGLAGDNEQFF. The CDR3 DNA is TGTGCCAGCAGCTTAGATGGGGGCCTAGCGGGTGACAATGAGCAGTTCTTC.

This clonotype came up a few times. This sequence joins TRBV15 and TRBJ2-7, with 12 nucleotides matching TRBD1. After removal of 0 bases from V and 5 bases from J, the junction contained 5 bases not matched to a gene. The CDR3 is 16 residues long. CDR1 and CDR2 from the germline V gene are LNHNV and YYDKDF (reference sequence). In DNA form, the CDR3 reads TGTGCCACCAGCAGAGAACCGGGACAGGGGGCGGACGAGCAGTACTTC. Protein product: CATSREPGQGADEQYF.

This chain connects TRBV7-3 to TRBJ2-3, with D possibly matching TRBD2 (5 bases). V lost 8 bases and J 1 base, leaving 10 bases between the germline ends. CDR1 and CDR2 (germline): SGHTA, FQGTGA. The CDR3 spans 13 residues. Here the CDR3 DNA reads TGTGCCAGCCGACTTAGCGGCACAGATACGCAGTATTTT. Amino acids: CASRLSGTDTQYF.